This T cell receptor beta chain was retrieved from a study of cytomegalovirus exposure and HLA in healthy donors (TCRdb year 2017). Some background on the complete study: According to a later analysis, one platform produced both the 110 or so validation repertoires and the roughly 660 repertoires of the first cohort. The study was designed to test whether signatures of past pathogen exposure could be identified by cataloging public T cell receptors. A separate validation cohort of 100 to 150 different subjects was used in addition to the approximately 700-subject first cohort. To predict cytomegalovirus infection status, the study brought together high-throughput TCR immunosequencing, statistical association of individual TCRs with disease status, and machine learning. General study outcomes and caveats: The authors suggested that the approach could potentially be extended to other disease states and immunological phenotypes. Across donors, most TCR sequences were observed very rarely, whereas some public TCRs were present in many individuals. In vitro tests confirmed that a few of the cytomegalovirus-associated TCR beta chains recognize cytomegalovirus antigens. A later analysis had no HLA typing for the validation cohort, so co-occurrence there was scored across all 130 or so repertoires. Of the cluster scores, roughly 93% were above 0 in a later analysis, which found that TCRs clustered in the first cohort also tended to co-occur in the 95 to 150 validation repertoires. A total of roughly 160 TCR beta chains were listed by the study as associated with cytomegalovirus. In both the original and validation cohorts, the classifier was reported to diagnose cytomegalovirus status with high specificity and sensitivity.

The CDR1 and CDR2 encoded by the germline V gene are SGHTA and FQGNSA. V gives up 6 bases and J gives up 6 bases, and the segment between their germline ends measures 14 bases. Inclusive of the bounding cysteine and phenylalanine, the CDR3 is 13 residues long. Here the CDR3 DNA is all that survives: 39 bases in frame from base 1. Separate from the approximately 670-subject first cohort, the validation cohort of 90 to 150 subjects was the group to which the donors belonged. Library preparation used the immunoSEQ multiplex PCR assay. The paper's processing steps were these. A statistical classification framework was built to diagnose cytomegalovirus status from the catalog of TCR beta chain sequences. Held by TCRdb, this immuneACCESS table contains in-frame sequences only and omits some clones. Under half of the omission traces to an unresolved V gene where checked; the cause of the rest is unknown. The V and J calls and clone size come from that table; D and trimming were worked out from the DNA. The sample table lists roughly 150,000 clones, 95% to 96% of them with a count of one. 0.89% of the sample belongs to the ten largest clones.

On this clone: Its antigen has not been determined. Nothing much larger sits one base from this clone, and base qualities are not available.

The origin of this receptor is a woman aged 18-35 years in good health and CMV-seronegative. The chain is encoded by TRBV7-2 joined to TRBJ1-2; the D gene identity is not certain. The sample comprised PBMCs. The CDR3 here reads CASRSIWLDGYTF. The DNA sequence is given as TGTGCCAGCAGATCCATCTGGCTTGATGGCTACACCTTC. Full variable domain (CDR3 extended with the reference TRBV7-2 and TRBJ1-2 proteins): GAGVSQSPSNKVTEKGKDVELRCDPISGHTALYWYRQSLGQGLEFLIYFQGNSAPDKSGLPSDRFSAERTGGSVSTLTIQRTQQEDSAVYLCASRSIWLDGYTFGSGTRLTVV.